This T cell receptor beta chain was captured by sequencing in a study of T cell repertoires in cytomegalovirus infection. Study observations and caveats: The cumulative frequency of public TCR beta families distinguished individuals who carried CMV together with the relevant HLA. HLA-C-restricted CMV clonotypes gave the most frequent clonotype in two of eight donors.

TCRdb itself ran the reads through MiXCR, one entry per CDR3 protein. The sample lists about 740,000 distinct CDR3 sequences, less than 40% occurring once. The germline gives CDR1 SEHNR, CDR2 FQNEAQ (reference sequence). CDR3 length equals 14 residues. Notes on this clonotype: Its antigen is currently unknown. A read error may produce the germline difference seen at one junction end.

The TCR was taken from a human donor in good health (CMV status not recorded). Some clones in this sample may be carry-over from other donors' samples. This chain joins TRBV7-9 and TRBJ1-1; D is possibly TRBD1 (5 bases). Sequencing input: PBMCs. The CDR3 here is CASSSQGTTPEACF. The CDR3 bases are TGTGCCAGCAGCTCACAAGGGACTACCCCGGAAGCTTGCTTT. The variable domain in full, completed from reference TRBV7-9 and TRBJ1-1, reads DTGVSQNPRHKITKRGQNVTFRCDPISEHNRLYWYRQTLGQGPEFLTYFQNEAQLEKSRLLSDRFSAERPKGSFSTLEIQRTEQGDSAMYLCASSSQGTTPEACFGQGTRLTVV.